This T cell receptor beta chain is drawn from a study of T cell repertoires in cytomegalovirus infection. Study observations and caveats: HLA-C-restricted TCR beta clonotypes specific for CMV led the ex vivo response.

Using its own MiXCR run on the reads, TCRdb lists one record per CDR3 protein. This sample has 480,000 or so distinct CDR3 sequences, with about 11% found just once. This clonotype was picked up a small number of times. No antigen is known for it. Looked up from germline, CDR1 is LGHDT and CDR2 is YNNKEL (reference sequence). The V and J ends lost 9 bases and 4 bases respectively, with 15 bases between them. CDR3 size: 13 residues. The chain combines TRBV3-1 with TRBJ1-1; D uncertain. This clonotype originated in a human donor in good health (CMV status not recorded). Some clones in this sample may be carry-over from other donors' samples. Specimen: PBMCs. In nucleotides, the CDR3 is TGTGCCAGTATTAGCGTAGGGTCCACTGAAGCTTTCTTT. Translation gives CASISVGSTEAFF.